This T cell receptor beta chain is from a study of T cells in Graves' hyperthyroidism and ophthalmopathy. Overall study findings and caveats: Researchers report that a 13 V-J model separated ophthalmopathy from stable hyperthyroidism.

The germline gives CDR1 DFQATT, CDR2 SNEGSKA (reference sequence). The CDR3 contains 14 residues. The V end lost 0 bases, the J end lost 10 bases, and 16 bases lay between the germline ends. This clonotype was detected ten times or more. The target antigen is unknown. The investigators amplified TCR beta CDR3 regions from RNA transcripts. With the HTBI primer set, the TCR CDR3 went through a first round of RT-PCR. TCRdb passed the multiplex PCR reads through MiXCR, listing each CDR3 protein once. In the table there are 250,000 or so distinct CDR3 sequences, roughly 15% of which are singletons. The V and J genes are TRBV20-1 and TRBJ2-1, with no clear D. Sequences were obtained from blood. This receptor was obtained from a woman in her fifties or sixties with Graves' hyperthyroidism that later progressed to Graves' ophthalmopathy. DNA of the CDR3: TGCAGTGCTAGAGATGGTCTATTCCCCAGAGAGCAGTTCTTC. Residues: CSARDGLFPREQFF.